This T cell receptor beta chain was captured by sequencing in a study of blood T cell repertoires in COVID-19. The method was immunoSEQ multiplex PCR; TCRdb's version includes in-frame clones alone and lacks a portion of them. The data hold 190,000 or so clones, with about 87% observed a single time. Germline CDR1 MDHEN, CDR2 SYDVKM. V lost 6 bases, J lost 7 bases, and 16 bases lay in between. The CDR3 covers 15 residues. The origin of this receptor is a man aged 40-55 years with active or convalescent COVID-19. The chain links TRBV28 to TRBJ1-6; D possibly corresponds to TRBD1 (6 bases). Material for sequencing was peripheral blood. The DNA for the CDR3 is TGTGCCAGCAGCCTACAGGGCTGGGGGAATTCACCCCTCCACTTT. Its protein product is CASSLQGWGNSPLHF. The complete variable domain, with remaining parts taken from reference TRBV28 and TRBJ1-6, reads DVKVTQSSRYLVKRTGEKVFLECVQDMDHENMFWYRQDPGLGLRLIYFSYDVKMKEKGDIPEGYSVSREKKERFSLILESASTNQTSMYLCASSLQGWGNSPLHFGNGTRLTVT.